A selection of T cell receptor beta chains follows, all from one sample in a study of control samples from healthy donors and cancer patients. Profiled with immunoSEQ multiplex PCR; TCRdb holds only in-frame clones, not every one. The sample lists 120,000 to 150,000 clones, around 92% occurring once. The sequenced material came from blood. The receptors come from a man aged 25-40 years in good health. CDR3s include the opening cysteine and the closing phenylalanine or tryptophan. D genes are given only for firm matches. Clone size appears in some rows only: once, few, many, or a class for an expanded clone.

TRBV5-6	-	TRBJ1-2	-	CASSLGQEAGGYTF	TGTGCCAGCAGCTTGGGACAGGAGGCCGGGGGCTACACCTTC
TRBV19	-	TRBJ1-1	-	CASSIQRPRENTEAFF	TGTGCCAGTAGTATTCAGAGACCTAGGGAGAACACTGAAGCTTTCTTT
TRBV19	-	TRBJ2-7	-	CASSISGRGYEQYF	TGTGCCAGTAGTATTTCGGGCAGAGGTTACGAGCAGTACTTC
TRBV9	TRBD1	TRBJ1-3	-	CASSPRQGAGNTIYF	TGTGCCAGCAGCCCCCGACAGGGGGCCGGAAACACCATATATTTT
TRBV7-8	-	TRBJ2-1	-	CASSFNPSNEQFF	TGTGCCAGCAGCTTTAATCCTAGCAATGAGCAGTTCTTC
TRBV18	TRBD1	TRBJ1-1	-	CASSQGQGMNTEAFF	TGTGCCAGCTCCCAAGGACAGGGCATGAACACTGAAGCTTTCTTT
TRBV28	-	TRBJ1-1	-	CASSLGGTRTEAFF	TGTGCCAGCAGTCTTGGGGGGACGAGGACTGAAGCTTTCTTT
TRBV7-6	-	TRBJ2-1	-	CASSLWGNEQFF	TGTGCCAGCAGCTTATGGGGAAATGAGCAGTTCTTC
TRBV27	-	TRBJ2-7	-	CASSLSGSDSYEQYF	TGTGCCAGCAGTTTATCGGGGTCGGACAGCTACGAGCAGTACTTC
TRBV9	-	TRBJ1-1	once	CASSVDRGLYTEAFF	TGTGCCAGCAGCGTAGATCGGGGGCTGTACACTGAAGCTTTCTTT
TRBV21-1	-	TRBJ2-1	-	CASSEAPRGSYNEQFF	TGTGCCAGCAGCGAAGCTCCCCGGGGCTCCTACAATGAGCAGTTCTTC
TRBV28	TRBD1	TRBJ1-2	-	CASSTGQVHGYTF	TGTGCCAGCAGTACCGGACAGGTCCATGGCTACACCTTC
TRBV5-1	-	TRBJ2-3	-	CASSIRLEADTQYF	TGCGCCAGCAGCATACGACTAGAAGCAGATACGCAGTATTTT
TRBV28	TRBD1	TRBJ1-1	-	CASSLSGGTTEAFF	TGTGCCAGCAGTTTGTCAGGGGGCACCACTGAAGCTTTCTTT
TRBV5-1	-	TRBJ1-1	-	CASSYDRGGTEAFF	TGCGCCAGCAGCTACGATAGGGGGGGCACTGAAGCTTTCTTT
TRBV20-1	-	TRBJ1-5	once	CSASGTNIDQPQHF	TGCAGTGCTAGTGGGACTAACATAGATCAGCCCCAGCATTTT
TRBV28	TRBD1	TRBJ1-1	-	CASTPKGTARGTEAFF	TGTGCCAGCACCCCGAAGGGGACAGCCAGAGGGACTGAAGCTTTCTTT
TRBV14	TRBD1	TRBJ1-5	-	CARPGTGGSVPNQPQHF	TGTGCCAGGCCGGGGACAGGGGGCTCCGTCCCCAATCAGCCCCAGCATTTT
TRBV11-2	-	TRBJ2-7	-	CASSYRTRGSYEQYF	TGTGCCAGCAGTTATAGGACGCGGGGATCCTACGAGCAGTACTTC
TRBV29-1	TRBD1	TRBJ1-3	-	CSVGAGGGNTIYF	TGCAGCGTTGGGGCAGGGGGTGGAAACACCATATATTTT
TRBV3-1/TRBV3-2	-	TRBJ2-1	-	CASSQDNEQFF	TGTGCCAGCAGCCAGGACAATGAGCAGTTCTTC
TRBV19	TRBD1	TRBJ1-1	once	CASTLGQANTEAFF	TGTGCCAGTACCCTGGGACAGGCGAACACTGAAGCTTTCTTT
TRBV5-4	TRBD2	TRBJ2-1	-	CASSLERGGNNEQFF	TGTGCCAGCAGCTTGGAGCGGGGGGGAAACAATGAGCAGTTCTTC
TRBV9	-	TRBJ2-7	-	CASSPFGQGGYEQYF	TGTGCCAGCAGCCCCTTCGGCCAGGGGGGCTACGAGCAGTACTTC
TRBV10-3	TRBD1	TRBJ1-6	once	CAISENPRQGGGSPLHF	TGTGCCATCAGTGAGAACCCCAGACAGGGGGGAGGATCACCCCTCCACTTT
TRBV7-3	-	TRBJ2-5	-	CASGIGAQETQYF	TGTGCCAGCGGGATCGGGGCACAAGAGACCCAGTACTTC
TRBV7-9	-	TRBJ2-3	once	CASSLDLGFPDTQYF	TGTGCCAGCAGCTTAGATCTAGGATTCCCAGATACGCAGTATTTT
TRBV27	-	TRBJ2-2	-	CASGVRRVAGELFF	TGTGCCAGCGGAGTTAGAAGGGTCGCCGGGGAGCTGTTTTTT
TRBV18	TRBD1	TRBJ2-7	once	CASSPQQGSYEQYF	TGTGCCAGCTCACCACAACAGGGGTCCTACGAGCAGTACTTC
TRBV5-1	-	TRBJ2-3	-	CASSLDRDTQYF	TGCGCCAGCAGCTTGGACAGAGATACGCAGTATTTT
TRBV6-4	-	TRBJ1-2	-	CASSAGSNYGYTF	TGTGCCAGCAGTGCAGGGAGTAACTATGGCTACACCTTC
TRBV27	-	TRBJ1-4	-	CASSLSGNPNEKLFF	TGTGCCAGCAGTTTATCGGGGAATCCTAATGAAAAACTGTTTTTT
TRBV9	-	TRBJ1-1	-	CASSVEQAGTEAFF	TGTGCCAGCAGCGTAGAGCAGGCGGGGACTGAAGCTTTCTTT
TRBV5-1	-	TRBJ1-5	-	CASSLAGGLRQPQHF	TGCGCCAGCAGCTTGGCCGGGGGGTTACGGCAGCCCCAGCATTTT
TRBV2	TRBD1	TRBJ2-2	once	CASSPGQRNTGELFF	TGTGCCAGCAGCCCGGGACAGAGAAACACCGGGGAGCTGTTTTTT
TRBV6-1	-	TRBJ1-1	-	CASREGRGTEAFF	TGTGCCAGCAGAGAAGGTCGAGGCACTGAAGCTTTCTTT
TRBV10-2	TRBD2	TRBJ2-6	-	CASSESLAVLSSGANVLTF	TGCGCCAGCAGTGAGTCCCTAGCGGTCTTGAGCTCTGGGGCCAACGTCCTGACTTTC
TRBV27	-	TRBJ1-1	once	CASSPVILGGRTEAFF	TGTGCCAGCAGTCCCGTTATATTGGGGGGCAGGACTGAAGCTTTCTTT
TRBV11-2	-	TRBJ2-7	-	CASSSYYEQYF	TGTGCCAGCAGCTCTTACTACGAGCAGTACTTC
TRBV27	-	TRBJ1-5	once	CASSQFPGEGQPQHF	TGTGCCAGCAGTCAATTTCCAGGTGAAGGGCAGCCCCAGCATTTT
TRBV30	-	TRBJ1-2	-	CAWSVHGGVAGYTF	TGTGCCTGGAGTGTACATGGGGGGGTAGCGGGCTACACCTTC
TRBV2	TRBD1	TRBJ2-6	-	CASQGEGANVLTF	TGTGCCAGCCAGGGGGAGGGGGCCAACGTCCTGACTTTC
TRBV24-1	-	TRBJ2-1	-	CATSDFDGDEQFF	TGTGCCACCAGTGATTTTGACGGGGATGAGCAGTTCTTC
TRBV7-9	-	TRBJ1-3	once	CASSSYRDGGNTIYF	TGTGCCAGCAGCTCATACAGGGACGGTGGAAACACCATATATTTT
TRBV28	-	TRBJ1-1	-	CASSLWNTEAFF	TGTGCCAGCAGTTTGTGGAACACTGAAGCTTTCTTT
TRBV6-1	TRBD2	TRBJ2-2	once	CASSEGIGLAGRPGELFF	TGTGCCAGCAGTGAAGGGATAGGGCTAGCGGGAAGGCCCGGGGAGCTGTTTTTT
TRBV7-9	-	TRBJ2-1	-	CASSLMPGDEQFF	TGTGCCAGCAGCCTGATGCCCGGAGATGAGCAGTTCTTC
TRBV15	-	TRBJ2-2	-	CATSRDRIGELFF	TGTGCCACCAGCAGAGATCGAATCGGGGAGCTGTTTTTT
TRBV10-3	-	TRBJ1-2	-	CAISRSNYGYTF	TGTGCCATCAGTCGGTCGAACTATGGCTACACCTTC
TRBV12-5	TRBD1	TRBJ1-3	once	CASGWWGDRASSGNTIYF	TGTGCTAGTGGTTGGTGGGGGGACAGGGCCAGTTCTGGAAACACCATATATTTT
TRBV12-3/TRBV12-4	TRBD2	TRBJ2-2	-	CASSLGGTGELFF	TGTGCCAGCAGTTTGGGGGGGACCGGGGAGCTGTTTTTT
TRBV7-9	TRBD1	TRBJ1-2	-	CASSLAQGGAGDGYTF	TGTGCCAGCAGCTTAGCGCAGGGGGGCGCTGGGGATGGCTACACCTTC
TRBV6-1	-	TRBJ1-6	-	CASSEPRAVNSPLHF	TGTGCCAGCAGTGAACCCCGGGCAGTCAATTCACCCCTCCACTTT